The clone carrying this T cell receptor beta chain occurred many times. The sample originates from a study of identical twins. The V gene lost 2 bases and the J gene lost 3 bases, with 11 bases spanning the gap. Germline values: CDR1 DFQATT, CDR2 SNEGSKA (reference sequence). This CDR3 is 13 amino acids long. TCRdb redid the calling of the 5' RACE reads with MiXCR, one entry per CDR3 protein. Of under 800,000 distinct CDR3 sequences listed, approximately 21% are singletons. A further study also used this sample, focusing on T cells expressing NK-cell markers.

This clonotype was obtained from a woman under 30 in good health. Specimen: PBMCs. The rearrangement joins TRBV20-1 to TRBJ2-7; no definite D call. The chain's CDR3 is CSARPSTLYEQYF. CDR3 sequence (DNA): TGCAGTGCTAGACCCAGTACTCTCTACGAGCAGTACTTC.